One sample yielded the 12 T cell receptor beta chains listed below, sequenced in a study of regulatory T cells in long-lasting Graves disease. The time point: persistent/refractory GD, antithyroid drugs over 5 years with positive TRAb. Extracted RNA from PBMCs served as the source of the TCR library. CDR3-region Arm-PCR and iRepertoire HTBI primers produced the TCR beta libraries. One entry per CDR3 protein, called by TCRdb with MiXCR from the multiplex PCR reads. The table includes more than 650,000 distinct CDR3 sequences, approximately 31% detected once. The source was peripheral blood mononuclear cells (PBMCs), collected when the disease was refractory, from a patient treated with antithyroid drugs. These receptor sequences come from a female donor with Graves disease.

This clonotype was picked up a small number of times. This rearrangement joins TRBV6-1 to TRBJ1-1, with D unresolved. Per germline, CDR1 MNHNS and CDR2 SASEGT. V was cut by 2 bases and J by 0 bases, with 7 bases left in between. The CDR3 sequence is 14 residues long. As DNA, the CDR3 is TGTGCCAGCAGTGAATCGAGGATGAACACTGAAGCTTTCTTT. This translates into CASSESRMNTEAFF.

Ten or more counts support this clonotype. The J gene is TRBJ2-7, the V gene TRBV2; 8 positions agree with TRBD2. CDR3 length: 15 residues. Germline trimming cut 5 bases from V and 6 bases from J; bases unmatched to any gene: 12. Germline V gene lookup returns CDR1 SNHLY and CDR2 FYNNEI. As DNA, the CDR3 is TGTGCCAGCAGTTCCATTGGGACTAGGGAGGCCGAGCAGTACTTC. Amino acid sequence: CASSSIGTREAEQYF.

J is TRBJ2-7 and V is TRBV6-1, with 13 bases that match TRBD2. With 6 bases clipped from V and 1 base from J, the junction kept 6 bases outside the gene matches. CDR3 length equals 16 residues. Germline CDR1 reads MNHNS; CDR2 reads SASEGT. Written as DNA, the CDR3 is TGTGCCAGCAGGGGACTAGCGGGACTTGGATCCTACGAGCAGTACTTC. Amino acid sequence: CASRGLAGLGSYEQYF.

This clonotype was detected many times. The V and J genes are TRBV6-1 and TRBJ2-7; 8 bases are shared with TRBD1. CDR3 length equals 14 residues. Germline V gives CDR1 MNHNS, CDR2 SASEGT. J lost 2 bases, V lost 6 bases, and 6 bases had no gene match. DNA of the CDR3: TGTGCCAGCAGCAGGGCAGGGGGCCCCTACGAGCAGTACTTC. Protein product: CASSRAGGPYEQYF.

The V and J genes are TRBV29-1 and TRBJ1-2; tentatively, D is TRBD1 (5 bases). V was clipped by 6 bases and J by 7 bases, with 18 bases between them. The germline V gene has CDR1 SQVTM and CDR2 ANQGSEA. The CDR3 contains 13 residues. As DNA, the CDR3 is TGCAGCGTGATGCCCTCCAGGGTTACTGGCTACACCTTC. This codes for CSVMPSRVTGYTF.

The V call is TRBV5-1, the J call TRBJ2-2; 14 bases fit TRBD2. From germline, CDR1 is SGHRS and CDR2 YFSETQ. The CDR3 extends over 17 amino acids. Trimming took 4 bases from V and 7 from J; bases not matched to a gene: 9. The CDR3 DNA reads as TGCGCCAGCAGCGACGGGACTAGCGGGAGTCTTGGCGGGGAGCTGTTTTTT. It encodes CASSDGTSGSLGGELFF.

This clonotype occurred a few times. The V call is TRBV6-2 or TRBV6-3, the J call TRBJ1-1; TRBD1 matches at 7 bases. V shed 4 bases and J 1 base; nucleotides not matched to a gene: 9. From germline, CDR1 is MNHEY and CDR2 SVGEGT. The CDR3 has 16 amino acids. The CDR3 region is CASSSQQTGRNTEAFF. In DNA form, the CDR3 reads TGTGCCAGCAGTTCACAACAGACAGGGAGGAACACTGAAGCTTTCTTT.

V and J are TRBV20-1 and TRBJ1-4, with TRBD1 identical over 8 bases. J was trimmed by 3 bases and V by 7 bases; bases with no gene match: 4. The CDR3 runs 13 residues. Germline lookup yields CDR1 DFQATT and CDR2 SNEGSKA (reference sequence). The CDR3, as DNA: TGCAGTGTTACAGGGGGGGCTAATGAAAAACTGTTTTTT. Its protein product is CSVTGGANEKLFF.

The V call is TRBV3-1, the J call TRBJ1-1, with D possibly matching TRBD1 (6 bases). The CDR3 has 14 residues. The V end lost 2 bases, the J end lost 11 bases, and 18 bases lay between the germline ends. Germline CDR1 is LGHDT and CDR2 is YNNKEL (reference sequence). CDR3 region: CASSQSQQGLGAFF. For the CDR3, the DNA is TGTGCCAGCAGCCAATCTCAACAGGGACTAGGTGCTTTCTTT. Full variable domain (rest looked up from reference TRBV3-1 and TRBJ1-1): DTAVSQTPKYLVTQMGNDKSIKCEQNLGHDTMYWYKQDSKKFLKIMFSYNNKELIINETVPNRFSPKSPDKAHLNLHINSLELGDSAVYFCASSQSQQGLGAFFGQGTRLTVV.

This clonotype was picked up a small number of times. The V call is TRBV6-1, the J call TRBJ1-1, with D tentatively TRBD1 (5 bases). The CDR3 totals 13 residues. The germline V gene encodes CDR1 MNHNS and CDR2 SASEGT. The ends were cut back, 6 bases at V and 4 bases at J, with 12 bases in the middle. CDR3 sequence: CASRMGLRTEAFF. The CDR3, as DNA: TGTGCCAGCAGAATGGGACTCCGCACTGAAGCTTTCTTT.

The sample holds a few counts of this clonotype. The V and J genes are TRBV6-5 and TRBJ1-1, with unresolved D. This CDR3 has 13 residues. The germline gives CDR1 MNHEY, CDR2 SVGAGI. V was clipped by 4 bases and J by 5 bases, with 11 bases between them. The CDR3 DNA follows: TGTGCCAGCAGTTTCAGACTGGTAACTGAAGCTTTCTTT. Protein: CASSFRLVTEAFF.

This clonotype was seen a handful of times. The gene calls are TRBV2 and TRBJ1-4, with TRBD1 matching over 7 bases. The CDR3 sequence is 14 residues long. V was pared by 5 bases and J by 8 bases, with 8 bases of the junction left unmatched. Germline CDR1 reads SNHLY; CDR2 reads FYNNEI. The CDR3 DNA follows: TGTGCCAGCAGTCGACAGGGAGGGAGGGAAAAACTGTTTTTT. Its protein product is CASSRQGGREKLFF.